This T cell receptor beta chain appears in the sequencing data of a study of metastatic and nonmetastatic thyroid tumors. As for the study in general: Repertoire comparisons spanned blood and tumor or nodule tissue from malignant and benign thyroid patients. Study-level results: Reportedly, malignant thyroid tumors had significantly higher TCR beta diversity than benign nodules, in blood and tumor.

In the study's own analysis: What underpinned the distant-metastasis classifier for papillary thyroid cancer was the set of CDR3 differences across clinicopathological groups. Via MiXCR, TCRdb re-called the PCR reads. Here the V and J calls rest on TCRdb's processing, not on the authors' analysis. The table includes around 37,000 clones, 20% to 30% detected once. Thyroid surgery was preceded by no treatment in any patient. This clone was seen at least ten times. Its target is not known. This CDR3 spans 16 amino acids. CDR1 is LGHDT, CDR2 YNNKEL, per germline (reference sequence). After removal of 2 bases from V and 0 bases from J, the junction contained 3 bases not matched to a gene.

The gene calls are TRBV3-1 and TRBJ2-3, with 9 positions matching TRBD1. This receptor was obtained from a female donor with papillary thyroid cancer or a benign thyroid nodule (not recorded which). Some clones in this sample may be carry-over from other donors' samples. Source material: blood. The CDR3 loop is CASSQTGGVSTDTQYF. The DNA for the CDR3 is TGTGCCAGCAGCCAAACAGGGGGCGTTAGCACAGATACGCAGTATTTT.